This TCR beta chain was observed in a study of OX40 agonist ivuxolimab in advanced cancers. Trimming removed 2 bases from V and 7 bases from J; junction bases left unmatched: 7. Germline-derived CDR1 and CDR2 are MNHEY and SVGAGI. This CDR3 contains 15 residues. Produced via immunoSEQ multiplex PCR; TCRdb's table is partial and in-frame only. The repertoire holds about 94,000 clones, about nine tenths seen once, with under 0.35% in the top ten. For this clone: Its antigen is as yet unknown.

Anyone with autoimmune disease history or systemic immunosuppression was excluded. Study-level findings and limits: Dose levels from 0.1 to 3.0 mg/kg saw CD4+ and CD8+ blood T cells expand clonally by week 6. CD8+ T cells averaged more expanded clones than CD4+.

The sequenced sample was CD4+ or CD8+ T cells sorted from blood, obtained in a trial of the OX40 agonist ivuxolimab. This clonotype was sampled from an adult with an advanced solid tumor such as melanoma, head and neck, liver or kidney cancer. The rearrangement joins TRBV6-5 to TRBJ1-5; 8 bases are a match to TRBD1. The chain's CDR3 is CASSYGRGPAQPQHF. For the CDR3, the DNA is TGTGCCAGCAGTTACGGCAGGGGGCCGGCACAGCCCCAGCATTTT.